This entry lists 3 T cell receptor beta chains sequenced from one sample in a study of patients with pleural tuberculosis. TCRdb re-called the reads with MiXCR, one entry per CDR3 protein. Of 45,000 to 60,000 distinct CDR3 sequences in the sample, around 7% were seen once. The receptors shown here come from a human donor with pleural tuberculosis.

Ten or more counts support this clonotype. The chain joins TRBV28 to TRBJ2-7; D could derive from TRBD1 or TRBD2 (5 bases each). From germline, CDR1 is MDHEN and CDR2 SYDVKM. Deletions cut 7 bases from V and 2 bases from J, with 12 bases between. The CDR3 has 13 residues. Here the CDR3 reads CASIRDRPYEQYF. CDR3 DNA sequence: TGTGCCAGCATTAGGGACCGACCCTACGAGCAGTACTTC.

This clonotype was seen more than once but under ten times. This chain joins TRBV9 and TRBJ2-1; 8 bases align to TRBD2. This CDR3 spans 14 amino acids. J was trimmed by 8 bases and V by 0 bases; bases with no gene match: 4. Per the germline V gene, CDR1 is SGDLS and CDR2 is YYNGEE. The CDR3 DNA is TGTGCCAGCAGCGTAGTAAGCGGGAGCTATGAGCAGTTCTTC. This gives the protein CASSVVSGSYEQFF. Complete variable domain (other parts from reference TRBV9 and TRBJ2-1): DSGVTQTPKHLITATGQRVTLRCSPRSGDLSVYWYQQSLDQGLQFLIQYYNGEERAKGNILERFSAQQFPDLHSELNLSSLELGDSALYFCASSVVSGSYEQFFGPGTRLTVL.

In this sample, this clonotype turned up a few times. One end of the junction fails to match germline, which may point to a read error. The J gene is TRBJ1-4, the V gene TRBV5-1; TRBD1 might be the D (6 bases). Germline values: CDR1 SGHRS, CDR2 YFSETQ. The CDR3 runs 16 residues. CDR3 nucleotide sequence: TGCGCCAGCAGTTTGGACAGCAACCGGCAGGAGGAAAAACTGTTTTTT. It yields the protein CASSLDSNRQEEKLFF.